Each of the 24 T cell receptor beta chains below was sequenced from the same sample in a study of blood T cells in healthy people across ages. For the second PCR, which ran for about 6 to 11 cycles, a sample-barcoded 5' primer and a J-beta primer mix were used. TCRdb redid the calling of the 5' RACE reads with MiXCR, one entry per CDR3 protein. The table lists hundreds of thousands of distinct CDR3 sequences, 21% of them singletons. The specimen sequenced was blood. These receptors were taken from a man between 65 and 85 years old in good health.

The CDR3 nucleotides are TGCAGTGCTAGAGGTGGACAGGGCGATTCACCCCTCCACTTT. Translated: CSARGGQGDSPLHF. The V and J genes are TRBV20-1 and TRBJ1-6; 8 nucleotides align to TRBD1. The CDR3 runs 14 residues. J lost 8 bases, V lost 1 base, and 4 bases had no gene match. Germline CDR1 is DFQATT and CDR2 is SNEGSKA (reference sequence).

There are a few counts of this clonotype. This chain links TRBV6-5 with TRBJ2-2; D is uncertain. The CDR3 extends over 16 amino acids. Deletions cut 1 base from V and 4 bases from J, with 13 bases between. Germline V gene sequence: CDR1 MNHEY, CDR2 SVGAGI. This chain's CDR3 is CASSYLANIGTGELFF. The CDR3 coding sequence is TGTGCCAGCAGTTACTTGGCGAATATTGGCACCGGGGAGCTGTTTTTT.

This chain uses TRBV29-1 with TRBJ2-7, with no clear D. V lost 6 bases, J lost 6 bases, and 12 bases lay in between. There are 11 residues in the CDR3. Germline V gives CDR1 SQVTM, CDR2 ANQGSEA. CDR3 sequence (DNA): TGCAGCGTCTCCCACCCGGGCGAGCAGTACTTC. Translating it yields CSVSHPGEQYF.

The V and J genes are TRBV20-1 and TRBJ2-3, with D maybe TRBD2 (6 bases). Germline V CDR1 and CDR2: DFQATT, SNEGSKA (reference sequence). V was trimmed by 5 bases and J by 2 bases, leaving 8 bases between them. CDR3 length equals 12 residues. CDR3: CSAEDYTDTQYF. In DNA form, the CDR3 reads TGCAGTGCTGAGGACTACACAGATACGCAGTATTTT.

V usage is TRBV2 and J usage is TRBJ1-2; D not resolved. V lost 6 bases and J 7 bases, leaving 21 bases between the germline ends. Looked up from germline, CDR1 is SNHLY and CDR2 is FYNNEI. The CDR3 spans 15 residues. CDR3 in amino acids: CASSELLGNFRGYTF. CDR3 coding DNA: TGTGCCAGCAGCGAGTTGCTGGGAAACTTCCGTGGCTACACCTTC. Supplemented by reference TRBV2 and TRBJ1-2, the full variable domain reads EPEVTQTPSHQVTQMGQEVILRCVPISNHLYFYWYRQILGQKVEFLVSFYNNEISEKSEIFDDQFSVERPDGSNFTLKIRSTKLEDSAMYFCASSELLGNFRGYTFGSGTRLTVV.

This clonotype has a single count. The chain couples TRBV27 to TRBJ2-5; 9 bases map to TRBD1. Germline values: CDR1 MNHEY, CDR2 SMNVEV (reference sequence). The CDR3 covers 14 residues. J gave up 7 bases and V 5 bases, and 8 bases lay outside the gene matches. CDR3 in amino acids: CASSVQGAPGTQYF. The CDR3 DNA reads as TGTGCCAGCAGTGTACAGGGGGCTCCAGGGACCCAGTACTTC.

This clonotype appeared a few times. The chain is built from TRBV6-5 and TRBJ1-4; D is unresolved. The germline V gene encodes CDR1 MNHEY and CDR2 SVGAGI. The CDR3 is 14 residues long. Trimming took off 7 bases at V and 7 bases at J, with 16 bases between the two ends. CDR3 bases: TGTGCCAGCACTTTATCGGCGGTGGGTGAAAAACTGTTTTTT. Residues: CASTLSAVGEKLFF.

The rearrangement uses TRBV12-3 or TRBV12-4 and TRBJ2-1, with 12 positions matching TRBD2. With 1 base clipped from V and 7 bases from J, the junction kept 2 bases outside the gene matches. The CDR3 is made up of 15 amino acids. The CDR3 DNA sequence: TGTGCCAGCAGTTTAGACGGACTAGCGGGAAATGAGCAGTTCTTC. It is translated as CASSLDGLAGNEQFF.

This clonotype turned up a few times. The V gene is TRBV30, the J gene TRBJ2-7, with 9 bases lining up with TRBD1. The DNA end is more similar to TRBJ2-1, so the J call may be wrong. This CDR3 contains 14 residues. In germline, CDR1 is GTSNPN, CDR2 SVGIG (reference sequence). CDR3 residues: CASRPGQGWNEQFF. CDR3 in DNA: TGTGCCAGTCGACCGGGACAGGGATGGAATGAGCAGTTCTTC.

The CDR3 sequence: CASGPGRNSGNTIYF. CDR3 DNA sequence: TGTGCCAGCGGCCCGGGACGGAACTCTGGAAACACCATATATTTT. This chain links TRBV2 with TRBJ1-3; a weak D match, TRBD1 (5 bases). Germline CDR1 and CDR2: SNHLY and FYNNEI. V lost 8 bases and J lost 0, with 14 bases in between. The CDR3 is 15 residues long.

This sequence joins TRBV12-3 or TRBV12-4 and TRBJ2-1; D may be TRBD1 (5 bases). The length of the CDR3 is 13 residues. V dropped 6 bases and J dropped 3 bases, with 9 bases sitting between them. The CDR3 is CASSKGVYNEQFF. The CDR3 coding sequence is TGTGCCAGCAGCAAAGGGGTCTACAATGAGCAGTTCTTC.

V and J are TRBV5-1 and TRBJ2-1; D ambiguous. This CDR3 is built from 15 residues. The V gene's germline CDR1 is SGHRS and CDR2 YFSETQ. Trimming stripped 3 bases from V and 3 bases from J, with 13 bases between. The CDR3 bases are TGCGCCAGCAGCTCAAGCCCCGCCAGCTACAATGAGCAGTTCTTC. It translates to CASSSSPASYNEQFF.

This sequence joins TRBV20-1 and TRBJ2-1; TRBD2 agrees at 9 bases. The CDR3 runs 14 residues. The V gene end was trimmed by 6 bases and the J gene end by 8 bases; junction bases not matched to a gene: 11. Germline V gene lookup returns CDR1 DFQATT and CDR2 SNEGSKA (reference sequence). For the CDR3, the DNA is TGCAGTGCAGGCGGAGCGGGAGGCCCACATGAGCAGTTCTTC. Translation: CSAGGAGGPHEQFF.

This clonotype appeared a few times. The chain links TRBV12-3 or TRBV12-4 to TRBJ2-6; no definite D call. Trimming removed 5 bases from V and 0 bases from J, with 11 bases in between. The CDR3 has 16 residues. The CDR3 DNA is TGTGCCAGCAGTATCCCTCGAAGCTCTGGGGCCAACGTCCTGACTTTC. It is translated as CASSIPRSSGANVLTF.

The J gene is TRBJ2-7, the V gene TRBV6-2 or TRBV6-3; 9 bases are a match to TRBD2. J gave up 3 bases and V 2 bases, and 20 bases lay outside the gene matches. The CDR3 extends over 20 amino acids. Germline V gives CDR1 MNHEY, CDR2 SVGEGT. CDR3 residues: CASSYPRGLKLAGGYYEQYF. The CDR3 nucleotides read TGTGCCAGCAGTTACCCGAGGGGGCTCAAACTAGCGGGTGGATACTACGAGCAGTACTTC.

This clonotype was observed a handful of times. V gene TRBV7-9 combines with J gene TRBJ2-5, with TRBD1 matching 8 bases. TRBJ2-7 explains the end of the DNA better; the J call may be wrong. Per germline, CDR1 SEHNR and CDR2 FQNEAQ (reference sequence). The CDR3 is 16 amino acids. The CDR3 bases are TGTGCCAGCAGCGAAGCCGGGTCCCAGGACAGGGACGAGCAGTACTTC. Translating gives CASSEAGSQDRDEQYF.

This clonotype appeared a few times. CDR3 sequence reads: CASSQETSPYNEQFF. CDR3 sequence (DNA): TGTGCCAGCAGCCAAGAAACTAGCCCCTACAATGAGCAGTTCTTC. The chain recombines TRBV3-1 with TRBJ2-1, with D maybe TRBD2 (6 bases). Trimming took off 0 bases at V and 2 bases at J, with 8 bases between the two ends. Germline V gives CDR1 LGHDT, CDR2 YNNKEL (reference sequence). CDR3 length: 15 residues.

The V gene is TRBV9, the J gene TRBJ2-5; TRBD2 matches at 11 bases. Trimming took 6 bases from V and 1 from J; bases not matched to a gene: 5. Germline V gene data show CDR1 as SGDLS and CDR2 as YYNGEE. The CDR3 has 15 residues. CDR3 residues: CASTPSGRLQETQYF. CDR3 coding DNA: TGTGCCAGCACCCCTAGCGGGAGGCTCCAAGAGACCCAGTACTTC.

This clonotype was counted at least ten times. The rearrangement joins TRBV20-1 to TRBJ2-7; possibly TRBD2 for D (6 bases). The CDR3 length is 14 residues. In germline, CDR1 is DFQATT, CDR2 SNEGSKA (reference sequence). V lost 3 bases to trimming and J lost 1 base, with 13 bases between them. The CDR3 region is CSASPGTGSYEQYF. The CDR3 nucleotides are TGCAGTGCTAGCCCCGGGACTGGATCCTACGAGCAGTACTTC.

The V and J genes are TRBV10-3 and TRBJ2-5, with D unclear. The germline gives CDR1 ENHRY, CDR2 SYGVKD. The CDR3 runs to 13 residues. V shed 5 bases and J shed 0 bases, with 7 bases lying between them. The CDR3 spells CAISLGDQETQYF. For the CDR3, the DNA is TGTGCCATCAGTTTGGGCGACCAAGAGACCCAGTACTTC.

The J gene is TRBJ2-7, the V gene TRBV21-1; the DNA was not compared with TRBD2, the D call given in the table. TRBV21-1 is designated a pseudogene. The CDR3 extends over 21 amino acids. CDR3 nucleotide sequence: TGTGCCAGCAGTCCCAGACTATCGGGAGGGTCTTCCAACGGGTATCTCTACGAGCAGTACTTC. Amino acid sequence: CASSPRLSGGSSNGYLYEQYF.

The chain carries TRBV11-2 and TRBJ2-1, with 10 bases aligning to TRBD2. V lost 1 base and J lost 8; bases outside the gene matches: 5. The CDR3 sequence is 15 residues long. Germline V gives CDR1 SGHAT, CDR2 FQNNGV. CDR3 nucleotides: TGTGCCAGCAGCTTAGGGATAGCGGGAGGCTATGAGCAGTTCTTC. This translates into CASSLGIAGGYEQFF.

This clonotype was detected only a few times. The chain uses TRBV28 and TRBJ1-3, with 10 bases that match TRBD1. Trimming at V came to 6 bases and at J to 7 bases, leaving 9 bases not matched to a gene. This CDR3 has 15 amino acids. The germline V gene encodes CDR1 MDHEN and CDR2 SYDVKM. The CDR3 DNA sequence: TGTGCCAGCAGCCCTGACAGGGGGCTTGGGAACACCATATATTTT. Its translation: CASSPDRGLGNTIYF. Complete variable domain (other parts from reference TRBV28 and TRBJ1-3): DVKVTQSSRYLVKRTGEKVFLECVQDMDHENMFWYRQDPGLGLRLIYFSYDVKMKEKGDIPEGYSVSREKKERFSLILESASTNQTSMYLCASSPDRGLGNTIYFGEGSWLTVV.

For the CDR3, the DNA is TGTGCCAGCAGCCGACAGGGTCGAACTGAAGCTTTCTTT. This sequence encodes CASSRQGRTEAFF. The chain combines TRBV7-2 with TRBJ1-1; 7 bases fit TRBD1. The CDR3 length is 13 residues. CDR1 and CDR2 (germline): SGHTA, FQGNSA. The V gene end was trimmed by 5 bases and the J gene end by 5 bases; junction bases not matched to a gene: 5.